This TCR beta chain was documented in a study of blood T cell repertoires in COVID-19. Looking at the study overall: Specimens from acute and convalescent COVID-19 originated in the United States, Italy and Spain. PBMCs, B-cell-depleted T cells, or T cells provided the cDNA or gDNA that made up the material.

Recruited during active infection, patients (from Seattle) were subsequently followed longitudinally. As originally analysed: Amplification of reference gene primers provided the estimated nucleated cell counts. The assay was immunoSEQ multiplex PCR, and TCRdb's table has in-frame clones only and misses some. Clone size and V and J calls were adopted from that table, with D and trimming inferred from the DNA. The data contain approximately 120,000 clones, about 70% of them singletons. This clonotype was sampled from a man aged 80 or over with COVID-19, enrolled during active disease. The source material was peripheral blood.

As DNA, the CDR3 is TGTGCCTGGAGTGCCCAGGGAGGGTACTATGGCTACACCTTC. Its protein is CAWSAQGGYYGYTF. J is TRBJ1-2 and V is TRBV30, with D possibly being TRBD1 (5 bases). Trimming removed 1 base from V and 3 bases from J, with 12 bases in between. Germline V gives CDR1 GTSNPN, CDR2 SVGIG (reference sequence). The CDR3 loop spans 14 amino acids.